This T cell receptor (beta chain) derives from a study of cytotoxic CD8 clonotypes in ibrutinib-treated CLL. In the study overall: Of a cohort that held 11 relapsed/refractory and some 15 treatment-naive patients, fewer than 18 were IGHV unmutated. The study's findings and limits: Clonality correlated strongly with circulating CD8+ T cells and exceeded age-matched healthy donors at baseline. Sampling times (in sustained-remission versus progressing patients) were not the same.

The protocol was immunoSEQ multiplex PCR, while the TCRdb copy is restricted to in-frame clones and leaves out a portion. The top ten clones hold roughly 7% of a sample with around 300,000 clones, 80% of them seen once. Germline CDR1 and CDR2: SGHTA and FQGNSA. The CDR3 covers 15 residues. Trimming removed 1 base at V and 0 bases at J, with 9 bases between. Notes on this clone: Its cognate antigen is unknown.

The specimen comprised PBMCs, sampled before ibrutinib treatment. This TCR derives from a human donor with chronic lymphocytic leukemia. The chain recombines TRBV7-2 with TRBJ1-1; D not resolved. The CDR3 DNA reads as TGTGCCAGCAGCTTAGTCATCCATTTGAACACTGAAGCTTTCTTT. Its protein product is CASSLVIHLNTEAFF.